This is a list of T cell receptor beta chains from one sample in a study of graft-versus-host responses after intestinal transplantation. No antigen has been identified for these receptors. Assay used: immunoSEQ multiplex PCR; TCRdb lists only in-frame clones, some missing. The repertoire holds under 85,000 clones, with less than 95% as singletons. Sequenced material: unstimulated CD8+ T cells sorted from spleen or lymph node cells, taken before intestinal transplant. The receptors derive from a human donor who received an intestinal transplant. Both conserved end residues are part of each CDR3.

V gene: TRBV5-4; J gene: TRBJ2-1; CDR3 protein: CASSAGGAPHNEQFF
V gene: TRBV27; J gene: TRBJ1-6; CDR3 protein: CASSAYFGDSPLHF
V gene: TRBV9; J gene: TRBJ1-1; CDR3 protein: CASRPPQRGLNTEAFF
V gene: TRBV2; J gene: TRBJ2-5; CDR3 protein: CASSSGPLTSGGKETQYF
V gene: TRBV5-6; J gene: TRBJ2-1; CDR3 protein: CASSLVGQGARWVYNEQFF
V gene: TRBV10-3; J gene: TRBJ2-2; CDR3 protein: CAMAKGLANTGELFF
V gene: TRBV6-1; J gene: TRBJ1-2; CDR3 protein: CASSEGPWLGQGYGYTF
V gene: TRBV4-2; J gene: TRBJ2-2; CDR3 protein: CASSQETSGAGELFF
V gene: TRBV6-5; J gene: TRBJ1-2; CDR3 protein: CASRPGTAPNYGYTF
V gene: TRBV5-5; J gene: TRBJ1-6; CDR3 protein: CASIQQGNNSPLHF
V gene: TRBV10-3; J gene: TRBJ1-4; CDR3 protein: CAISDPSGGSGEKLFF
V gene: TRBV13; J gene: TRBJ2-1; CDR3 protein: CASSPRDRGGNEQFF
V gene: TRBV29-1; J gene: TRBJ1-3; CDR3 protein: CSAEQGAGGNTIYF
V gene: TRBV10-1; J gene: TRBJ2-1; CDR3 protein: CASSGGGLNEQFF
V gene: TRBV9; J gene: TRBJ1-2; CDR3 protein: CASSVVRDGYTF
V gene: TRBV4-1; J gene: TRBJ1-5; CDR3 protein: CASSQGTGNQPQHF
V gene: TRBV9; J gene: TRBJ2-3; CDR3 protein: CASSQSGGTQYF
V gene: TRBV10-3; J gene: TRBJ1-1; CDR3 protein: CAISEGGTGEAFF